These T cell receptor beta chains were read from a single sample in a study of STAT3 mutations in large granular lymphocyte leukemia. Libraries were prepared by immunoSEQ multiplex PCR; TCRdb keeps only in-frame clonotypes and omits some of them. The table lists about 42,000 clones, about 81% of them singletons, with roughly 0.42% in the top ten. Sequencing input: PBMCs. The receptor set was obtained from a human donor with T large granular lymphocyte leukemia. Some clones in this sample may be carry-over from other donors' samples. Both conserved end residues are part of each CDR3. A D gene is named only where the DNA matches it firmly. Not all rows give a size; the values are once, few, many and, for expanded clones, a class.

>-|-|TRBV28|TRBJ2-7
CASSSMSRQESSF
TGTGCCAGCAGTTCTATGTCCCGGCAGGAGAGCAGCTTC
>-|-|TRBV18|TRBJ1-2
CASSPPVRADYTF
TGTGCCAGCTCACCACCCGTCAGGGCTGACTACACCTTC
>few|TRBD1|TRBV19|TRBJ1-1
CASNKQGAVNTEAFF
TGTGCCAGTAACAAACAGGGGGCAGTGAACACTGAAGCTTTCTTT
>few|TRBD2|TRBV5-4|TRBJ2-5
CASSLGLAGGSQETQYF
TGTGCCAGCAGCTTGGGGCTAGCGGGGGGGAGCCAAGAGACCCAGTACTTC
>-|-|TRBV15|TRBJ2-7
CATSSDSRGQPYEQYF
TGTGCCACCAGCAGTGATTCAAGAGGACAGCCCTACGAGCAGTACTTC
>-|-|TRBV19|TRBJ2-7
CASSPGGSVYEQYF
TGTGCCAGTAGCCCCGGGGGTTCGGTATACGAGCAGTACTTC
>-|-|TRBV5-1|TRBJ1-1
CASSPHVGRVNTEAFF
TGCGCCAGCAGCCCCCATGTCGGCAGGGTGAACACTGAAGCTTTCTTT
>-|-|TRBV7-5|TRBJ1-6
CVRSCRVDSPLHF
TGTGTCAGAAGCTGCAGGGTTGATTCACCCCTCCACTTT
>-|-|TRBV5-1|TRBJ2-5
CASSLGRVEETQYF
TGCGCCAGCAGCTTGGGCAGGGTCGAAGAGACCCAGTACTTC
>-|TRBD2|TRBV11-2|TRBJ2-2
CASSPAGGRTGELFF
TGTGCCAGCAGCCCAGCGGGGGGGCGGACCGGGGAGCTGTTTTTT
>-|TRBD2|TRBV6-5|TRBJ2-3
CASSYRAGLTDTQYF
TGTGCCAGCAGTTATCGAGCGGGGCTCACAGATACGCAGTATTTT
>few|-|TRBV7-9|TRBJ2-2
CASSSEMTVWNTGELFF
TGTGCCAGCAGCTCTGAGATGACAGTGTGGAACACCGGGGAGCTGTTTTTT
>-|-|TRBV28|TRBJ1-2
CASSLQVRGIIGYTF
TGTGCCAGCAGCCTGCAGGTGAGGGGAATCATTGGCTACACCTTC
>-|TRBD1|TRBV6-1|TRBJ2-1
CATTDRGLSEQFF
TGTGCCACTACCGACAGGGGGCTTAGTGAGCAGTTCTTC
>-|-|TRBV7-9|TRBJ2-1
CASGDNEQFF
TGTGCCAGCGGGGACAATGAGCAGTTCTTC
>-|-|TRBV14|TRBJ1-6
CASSLQGFSPLHF
TGTGCCAGCAGCCTCCAAGGGTTTTCACCCCTCCACTTT
>-|-|TRBV20-1|TRBJ2-5
CSAKPGPTQYF
TGCAGTGCTAAACCGGGCCCCACCCAGTACTTC
>-|-|TRBV2|TRBJ1-1
CASRASALEAFF
TGTGCCAGCAGAGCGTCGGCCCTTGAAGCTTTCTTT
>-|TRBD2|TRBV5-1|TRBJ2-3
CATQKGTSDATDTQYF
TGCGCCACCCAAAAGGGGACTAGCGATGCGACAGATACGCAGTATTTT
>-|TRBD2|TRBV19|TRBJ2-5
CASSSQRGGRETQYF
TGTGCCAGTAGTAGTCAGCGGGGGGGCCGGGAGACCCAGTACTTC
>-|-|TRBV5-1|TRBJ1-6
CASSDFGQLGSDSPLHF
TGCGCCAGCAGCGATTTCGGACAGCTCGGCAGCGATTCACCCCTCCACTTT
>-|-|TRBV11-3|TRBJ1-5
CASRPREDQPQHF
TGTGCCAGCAGACCCAGGGAGGATCAGCCCCAGCATTTT
>-|TRBD2|TRBV9|TRBJ2-1
CASSASSGGYNEQFF
TGTGCCAGCAGCGCCTCTAGCGGGGGTTACAATGAGCAGTTCTTC
>-|-|TRBV4-3|TRBJ1-2
CASSPSAGSYGYTF
TGCGCCAGCAGCCCATCAGCAGGGTCCTATGGCTACACCTTC
>-|TRBD1|TRBV7-9|TRBJ1-4
CASSLGTGGRSNEKLFF
TGTGCCAGCAGCTTAGGGACAGGGGGCCGTTCTAATGAAAAACTGTTTTTT
>-|TRBD2|TRBV5-1|TRBJ2-1
CASSLVAGAYNEQFF
TGCGCCAGCAGCTTGGTAGCGGGGGCATACAATGAGCAGTTCTTC
>-|-|TRBV5-1|TRBJ2-5
CASSSGATTKETQYF
TGCGCCAGCAGCTCGGGGGCTACCACTAAAGAGACCCAGTACTTC
>-|TRBD1|TRBV7-9|TRBJ2-5
CASRPGTGGLRETQYF
TGTGCCAGCAGGCCCGGGACAGGGGGCTTAAGGGAGACCCAGTACTTC
>-|-|TRBV30|TRBJ1-2
CAWSPMGANGYTF
TGTGCCTGGAGTCCCATGGGGGCGAATGGCTACACCTTC
>-|TRBD1|TRBV27|TRBJ1-6
CASSQDRGNSPLHF
TGTGCCAGCAGTCAAGACAGGGGTAATTCACCCCTCCACTTT
>-|TRBD2|TRBV27|TRBJ2-1
CASSSRRDYYPNEQFF
TGTGCCAGCAGTTCCCGAAGGGACTATTATCCCAATGAGCAGTTCTTC
>-|-|TRBV7-2|TRBJ1-1
CASSLAGADTEAFF
TGTGCCAGCAGCTTAGCAGGGGCGGACACTGAAGCTTTCTTT
>-|TRBD2|TRBV7-6|TRBJ2-2
CASSLLSGSIGELFF
TGTGCCAGCAGCTTACTTAGCGGGTCTATCGGGGAGCTGTTTTTT
>-|-|TRBV7-2|TRBJ1-5
CASSLGGAGQPQHF
TGTGCCAGCAGCTTAGGGGGGGCTGGACAGCCCCAGCATTTT
>-|-|TRBV19|TRBJ1-1
CASSARGWNTEAFF
TGTGCCAGTAGCGCAAGGGGTTGGAACACTGAAGCTTTCTTT
>-|TRBD1|TRBV28|TRBJ1-6
CASASGGADNSPLHF
TGTGCCAGCGCATCAGGGGGAGCGGATAATTCACCCCTCCACTTT
>-|-|TRBV18|TRBJ2-3
CASSPVEDTQYF
TGTGCCAGCTCCCCAGTAGAAGATACGCAGTATTTT
>-|-|TRBV6-5|TRBJ1-1
CASRSRIEAFF
TGTGCCAGCAGATCACGTATTGAAGCTTTCTTT
>once|TRBD2|TRBV25-1|TRBJ2-5
CASSWGTSGGETQYF
TGTGCCAGCAGTTGGGGGACTAGCGGGGGAGAGACCCAGTACTTC